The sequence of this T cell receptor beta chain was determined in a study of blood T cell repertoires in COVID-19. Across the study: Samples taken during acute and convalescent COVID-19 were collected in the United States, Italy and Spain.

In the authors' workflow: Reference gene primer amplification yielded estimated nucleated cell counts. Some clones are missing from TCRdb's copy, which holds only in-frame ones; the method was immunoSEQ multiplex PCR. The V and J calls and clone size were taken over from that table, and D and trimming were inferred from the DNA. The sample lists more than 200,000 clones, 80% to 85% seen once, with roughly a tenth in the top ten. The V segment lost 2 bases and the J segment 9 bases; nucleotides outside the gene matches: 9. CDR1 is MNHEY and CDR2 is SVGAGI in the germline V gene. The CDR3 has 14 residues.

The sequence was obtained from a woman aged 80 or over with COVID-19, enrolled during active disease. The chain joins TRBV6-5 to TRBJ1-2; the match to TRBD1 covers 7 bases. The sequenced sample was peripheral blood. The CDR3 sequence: CASSYPDRPTSYTF. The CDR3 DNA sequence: TGTGCCAGCAGTTACCCGGACAGGCCTACGAGCTACACCTTC.